This T cell receptor beta chain appears in the sequencing data of a study of Ad26.COV2.S vaccination and SARS-CoV-2 variants. Background on the study: Donor participated within the Ad26.COV2.S arm of the COV1001 trial.

As regards this clone: Its antigen is undetermined.

Libraries were prepared by immunoSEQ multiplex PCR; TCRdb keeps only in-frame clonotypes and omits some of them. The table shows about 350,000 clones, with roughly 84% occurring only once. Indicated treatment: roughly 19 received Ad26.COV2.S at low or high dose, single or two shots; 5 received placebo; per-sample allocation not given. The investigators took samples on day 63 after the first vaccine or placebo injection. Study results and limitations: The TCR-based breadth and depth measures might underestimate overall T cell responses. The study found similar non-spike TCR breadth in vaccine and placebo recipients.

The CDR3 consists of 12 residues. Trimming took 5 bases from V and 5 from J, leaving 9 bases between them. The chain joins TRBV12-3 or TRBV12-4 to TRBJ1-1; D is unclear. This sample comprised peripheral blood, obtained in a trial of Ad26.COV2.S vaccine versus placebo. The receptor's source is a person aged 18-60 years who received the Ad26.COV2.S COVID-19 vaccine or a placebo. CDR3 DNA sequence: TGTGCCAGCAGTCCGTATGGGACTGAAGCTTTCTTT. Its translation: CASSPYGTEAFF.